The present T cell receptor (beta chain) was sequenced within a study of blood T cell repertoires in COVID-19. The overall study: COVID-19 samples from acute and convalescent phases originated in the United States, Italy and Spain. The analysed material was cDNA or gDNA that came from T cells, B-cell-depleted T cells, or PBMCs.

This CDR3 spans 15 amino acids. CDR1 and CDR2 from the germline V gene are LGHNA and YNFKEQ. Trimming at V came to 3 bases and at J to 8 bases, leaving 4 bases not matched to a gene. As handled by the study authors: Amplified reference gene primers provided the basis for estimating nucleated cell counts. Repertoires were generated with immunoSEQ multiplex PCR, while TCRdb's copy carries only in-frame clones and drops some. V and J calls and clone size are given by that table; D and trimming were obtained from the DNA. The top ten hold roughly 10% of the sample, which has around 43,000 clones, approximately 88% seen once.

The chain uses TRBV4-2 and TRBJ2-1, with 13 nucleotides matching TRBD2. This clonotype originated in a woman aged 70-85 years with acute or convalescent COVID-19. Material: peripheral blood. The CDR3 loop reads CASSHGLAGVDEQFF. The CDR3 DNA sequence: TGTGCCAGCAGCCACGGACTAGCGGGAGTTGATGAGCAGTTCTTC.